The subject of this entry is one TCR beta chain. Its antigen is not known. The data stem from a study of OX40 agonist ivuxolimab in advanced cancers. Study background: From about 23 to 85 years was the age range, with a mean of around 57 years, and 65% to 90% were male. Three patients got partial responses; one had hepatocellular carcinoma and two had cutaneous melanoma. Points from the study as a whole: Nonresponders included some who also had low normalized T-cell clonal expansion.

Profiled with immunoSEQ multiplex PCR; TCRdb holds only in-frame clones, not every one. The sample shows 50,000 to 55,000 clones, roughly 84% of them seen only once. Germline CDR1 GTSNPN, CDR2 SVGIG (reference sequence). V was shortened by 2 bases and J by 10 bases, with 12 bases between the two germline ends. The CDR3 extends over 12 amino acids. This receptor was obtained from an adult with an advanced solid tumor such as melanoma, head and neck, liver or kidney cancer. The chain links TRBV30 to TRBJ2-1; tentatively, D is TRBD2 (6 bases). The source material was CD4+ or CD8+ T cells sorted from blood, sampled in a trial of the OX40 agonist ivuxolimab. In DNA form, the CDR3 reads TGTGCCTGGAGTAGCGGGCTTCAGGAGCAGTTCTTC. Amino acid sequence: CAWSSGLQEQFF.